The clone carrying this T cell receptor beta chain was picked up many times. As yet, its antigen is unknown. Not a single patient had been given any form of treatment at any point before undergoing thyroid surgery. This record belongs to a study of metastatic and nonmetastatic thyroid tumors. Study in general: Where malignant and benign thyroid patients were concerned, repertoires were compared across blood and tumor or nodule tissue. Study-wide results and limits: The reported finding was significantly higher TCR beta diversity in malignant thyroid tumors relative to benign nodules, in blood and tumor.

The CDR3 spans 15 residues. Germline CDR1 is SEHNR and CDR2 is FQNEAQ (reference sequence). V gave up 8 bases and J gave up 6 bases, with 20 bases separating them. As handled by the study authors: To classify distant metastasis in papillary thyroid cancer, a model was built from CDR3 differences across clinicopathological groups. TCRdb re-clonotyped the PCR reads via MiXCR. The V and J calls and clone size are TCRdb's, not the authors'. The sample carries more than 20,000 clones, over 10% recorded once. The gene calls are TRBV7-9 and TRBJ2-1; TRBD2 is a possible D gene (7 bases). The TCR comes from a female donor with papillary thyroid cancer or a benign thyroid nodule (not recorded which). Some clones in this sample may be carry-over from other donors' samples. Input material: blood. The CDR3 DNA sequence: TGTGCCAGCTTCGGTGTGGGGGGGGCCTTCAATGAGCAGTTCTTC. This encodes CASFGVGGAFNEQFF.